These 16 T cell receptor beta chains were sequenced from one sample in a study of T cell responses to AZD1222 COVID-19 vaccine. TCRdb's copy holds only in-frame clones and misses some; the assay was immunoSEQ multiplex PCR. This table holds some 150,000 clones, approximately 90% found once. Sequenced material: peripheral blood, taken 28 days after the second AZD1222 dose. The receptors originated from an adult who received the AZD1222 COVID-19 vaccine.

The chain combines TRBV11-2 with TRBJ1-6; TRBD1 might be the D (5 bases). Germline lookup yields CDR1 SGHAT and CDR2 FQNNGV. The V end was cut by 4 bases, the J end by 9 bases, with 10 bases between. This CDR3 contains 13 residues. CDR3 nucleotides: TGTGCCAGCAGCTCCTGGGACCCTTCACCCCTCCACTTT. Translation gives CASSSWDPSPLHF.

This chain joins TRBV6-6 and TRBJ1-2, with TRBD1 identical over 9 bases. The CDR3 has 16 amino acids. Trimming at V came to 5 bases and at J to 6 bases, leaving 13 bases not matched to a gene. The germline gives CDR1 MNHNY, CDR2 SVGAGI (reference sequence). The CDR3 sequence: CASSRQGVGSGDGYTF. The CDR3 bases are TGTGCCAGCAGTCGACAGGGGGTAGGGTCTGGGGATGGCTACACCTTC.

The rearrangement uses TRBV24-1 and TRBJ2-1, with D hard to call. Germline CDR1 KGHDR, CDR2 SFDVKD. Trimming took 4 bases from V and 13 from J, leaving 10 bases between them. The CDR3 extends over 11 amino acids. The DNA for the CDR3 is TGTGCCACCAGTGACCGCGTTGATCAGTTCTTC. Its translation: CATSDRVDQFF.

J is TRBJ1-6 and V is TRBV7-2; possible D gene TRBD1, 5 bases. CDR1 is SGHTA, CDR2 FQGNSA, per germline. V was shortened by 6 bases and J by 2 bases, with 11 bases between the two germline ends. The length of the CDR3 is 15 residues. The CDR3 loop is CASRSDSTYNSPLHF. CDR3 coding DNA: TGTGCCAGCAGGTCAGACAGCACCTATAATTCACCCCTCCACTTT.

The J gene is TRBJ1-3, the V gene TRBV6-5, with 7 bases identical to TRBD1. The CDR3 consists of 13 residues. J lost 7 bases, V lost 8 bases, and 8 bases had no gene match. Germline V CDR1 and CDR2: MNHEY, SVGAGI. The CDR3 DNA reads TGTGCCAGCCGATGGACAGGAAGGAACACCATATATTTT. Its translation: CASRWTGRNTIYF.

This chain uses TRBV12-5 with TRBJ1-6; D is perhaps TRBD1 (6 bases). The V gene's germline CDR1 is LGHNT and CDR2 FRNRAP. This CDR3 comprises 16 residues. V lost 2 bases and J lost 10, with 18 bases in between. In DNA form, the CDR3 reads TGTGCTAGTGGTTTGAAGGTCCGGGACAATTTATCACCCCTCCACTTT. It encodes CASGLKVRDNLSPLHF.

The genes are TRBV11-1 and TRBJ1-1; possible D gene TRBD1, 5 bases. V lost 0 bases and J 1 base, leaving 12 bases between the germline ends. Germline V lookup: CDR1 SGHAT, CDR2 FQDESV (reference sequence). The CDR3 covers 16 residues. CDR3 DNA: TGTGCCAGCAGCTTAGCTTTCGGCAGGGAGAACACTGAAGCTTTCTTT. It translates to CASSLAFGRENTEAFF. The full variable domain, with the rest looked up from reference TRBV11-1 and TRBJ1-1, is EAEVAQSPRYKITEKSQAVAFWCDPISGHATLYWYRQILGQGPELLVQFQDESVVDDSQLPKDRFSAERLKGVDSTLKIQPAELGDSAMYLCASSLAFGRENTEAFFGQGTRLTVV.

The V call is TRBV18, the J call TRBJ1-4; D not certain. Germline V lookup: CDR1 KGHSH, CDR2 LQKENI. The CDR3 is 14 residues long. The V end lost 4 bases, the J end lost 7 bases, and 13 bases lay between the germline ends. For the CDR3, the DNA is TGTGCCAGCTCACTCGGCCTCGAGTCTGAAAAACTGTTTTTT. Translated, it gives CASSLGLESEKLFF.

This chain links TRBV4-1 with TRBJ1-2, with unresolved D. V was trimmed by 1 base and J by 7 bases, leaving 19 bases between them. The CDR3 covers 16 residues. Germline assignment: CDR1 MGHRA and CDR2 YSYEKL. CDR3 in DNA: TGCGCCAGCAGCCAAGGCGGCACACTCCTACGCGGTGGCTACACCTTC. Protein sequence: CASSQGGTLLRGGYTF.

The chain combines TRBV18 with TRBJ1-5; 7 bases agree with TRBD1. CDR3 size: 13 residues. Germline CDR1 is KGHSH and CDR2 is LQKENI. The V segment lost 4 bases and the J segment 5 bases; nucleotides outside the gene matches: 2. Here the CDR3 DNA reads TGTGCCAGCTCACGAGGACAGGATCAGCCCCAGCATTTT. Protein sequence: CASSRGQDQPQHF.

This clone has just one count. This chain links TRBV5-1 with TRBJ2-1; 7 positions match TRBD2. Germline loops: CDR1 SGHRS, CDR2 YFSETQ. V was clipped by 2 bases and J by 0 bases; unmatched bases: 14. The CDR3 runs to 19 residues. CDR3: CASSFPLSSTSASYNEQFF. The CDR3 DNA reads TGCGCCAGCAGCTTTCCCCTCTCCTCTACTAGCGCCTCCTACAATGAGCAGTTCTTC.

The chain is built from TRBV10-3 and TRBJ1-1, with D uncertain. Germline CDR1 ENHRY, CDR2 SYGVKD. The CDR3 sequence is 13 residues long. With 4 bases removed from V and 1 base from J, the gap between germline ends came to 7 bases. Here the CDR3 reads CAISGGGNTEAFF. The CDR3 region has the DNA TGTGCCATCAGTGGAGGTGGGAACACTGAAGCTTTCTTT.

In this sample, this clone turned up once. As DNA, the CDR3 is TGTGCCAGTAGTCCTGGGACAGTCCTTAATTCACCCCTCCACTTT. It encodes CASSPGTVLNSPLHF. The chain joins TRBV19 to TRBJ1-6; 7 bases match TRBD1. V lost 5 bases and J lost 6; bases outside the gene matches: 7. This CDR3 has 15 amino acids. Germline loops: CDR1 LNHDA, CDR2 SQIVND (reference sequence).

The chain joins TRBV28 to TRBJ1-1, with D possibly being TRBD1 (6 bases). The CDR3 sequence is 14 residues long. V was pared by 5 bases and J by 1 base, with 11 bases between. Germline V lookup: CDR1 MDHEN, CDR2 SYDVKM. The CDR3 sequence: CASSAGTKNTEAFF. The CDR3 nucleotides are TGTGCCAGCAGTGCCGGGACAAAGAACACTGAAGCTTTCTTT.

The chain is built from TRBV6-5 and TRBJ1-1; maybe TRBD1 (5 bases). CDR3 length: 12 amino acids. CDR1 MNHEY and CDR2 SVGAGI come from the germline V gene. The V end was cut by 6 bases, the J end by 8 bases, with 13 bases between. CDR3 sequence reads: CASRPQGAEAFF. The CDR3 nucleotides are TGTGCCAGCAGGCCCCAGGGAGCAGAAGCTTTCTTT.

The V and J genes are TRBV7-2 and TRBJ2-7; the D is unclear. Trimming cost V 2 bases and J 0 bases, with 8 bases left between them. The CDR3 runs 14 residues. Per germline, CDR1 SGHTA and CDR2 FQGNSA. The CDR3 protein is CASSLQTSSYEQYF. DNA for the CDR3: TGTGCCAGCAGCTTACAGACGAGCTCCTACGAGCAGTACTTC.